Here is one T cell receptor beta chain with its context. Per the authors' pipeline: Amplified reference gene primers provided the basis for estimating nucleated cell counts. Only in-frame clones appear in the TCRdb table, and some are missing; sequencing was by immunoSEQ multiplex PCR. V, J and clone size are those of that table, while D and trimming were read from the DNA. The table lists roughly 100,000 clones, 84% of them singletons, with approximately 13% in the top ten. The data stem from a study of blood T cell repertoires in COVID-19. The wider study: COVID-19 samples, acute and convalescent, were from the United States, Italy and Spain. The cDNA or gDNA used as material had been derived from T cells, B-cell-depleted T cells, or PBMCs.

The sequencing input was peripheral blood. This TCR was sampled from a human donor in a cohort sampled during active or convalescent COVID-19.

The CDR3 loop is CASRETKNYGYTF. DNA for the CDR3: TGTGCCAGCAGAGAGACAAAAAACTATGGCTACACCTTC. This chain connects TRBV2 to TRBJ1-2; no reliable D call. Germline CDR1 is SNHLY and CDR2 is FYNNEI. Trimming left V 6 bases short and J 2 bases short, with 10 bases between. The CDR3 is 13 amino acids.